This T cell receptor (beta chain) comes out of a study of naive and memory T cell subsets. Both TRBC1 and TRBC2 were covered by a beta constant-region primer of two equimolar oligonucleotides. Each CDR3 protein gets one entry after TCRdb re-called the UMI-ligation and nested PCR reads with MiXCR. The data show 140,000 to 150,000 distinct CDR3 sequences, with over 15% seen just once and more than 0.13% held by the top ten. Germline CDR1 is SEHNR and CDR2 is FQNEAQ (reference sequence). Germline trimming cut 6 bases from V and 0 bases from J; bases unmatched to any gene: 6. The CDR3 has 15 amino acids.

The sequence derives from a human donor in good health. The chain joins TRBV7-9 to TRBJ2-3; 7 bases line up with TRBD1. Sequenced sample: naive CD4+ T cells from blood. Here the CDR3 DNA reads TGTGCCAGCAGTAGGTACAGGGGTAGCACAGATACGCAGTATTTT. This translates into CASSRYRGSTDTQYF.